The entry below describes one TCR beta chain. The sample belongs to a study of identical twins. One entry per CDR3 protein results from TCRdb running MiXCR on the 5' RACE reads. This repertoire shows over 500,000 distinct CDR3 sequences, approximately 22% found once; its top ten account for about 0.93%. This same sample was also part of a study on T cells expressing NK-cell markers.

This sequence was found in a woman under 30 in good health. The sequenced sample was CD4+ T cells sorted from blood.

In DNA form, the CDR3 reads TGTGCCACCAGCAGGTCAGGCACGGAAGCGACCCAGTACTTC. Encoded protein: CATSRSGTEATQYF. The chain combines TRBV15 with TRBJ2-5; the D is unclear. The CDR3 loop spans 14 amino acids. Trimming shortened V by 3 bases and J by 7 bases, and 15 bases separated the two germline ends. Germline V gives CDR1 LNHNV, CDR2 YYDKDF (reference sequence).